Detailed here is one TCR beta chain. Its cognate antigen is unknown. This sample is drawn from a study of beta chain features in type 1 diabetes. Study-wide findings and caveats: TCRB repertoires of naive, central memory and Treg cells appeared more similar among patients than among healthy donors.

This CDR3 is built from 13 residues. Germline V gene data show CDR1 as SGHRS and CDR2 as YFSETQ. The V end was cut by 2 bases, the J end by 5 bases, with 9 bases between. Reverse transcribing all isolated RNA meant expressed TCRB transcripts were sequenced. Clones were read by immunoSEQ multiplex PCR, and TCRdb kept only the in-frame ones, dropping some. The sample lists around 500,000 clones; 10% to 12% were seen once. The receptor's source is a woman aged 18-29 years in good health. The chain links TRBV5-1 to TRBJ2-3, with D possibly being TRBD2 (5 bases). Sequencing was done on a sample of naive CD4+ T cells from blood. CDR3: CASSFRAEDTQYF. DNA of the CDR3: TGCGCCAGCAGCTTCAGAGCGGAAGATACGCAGTATTTT.